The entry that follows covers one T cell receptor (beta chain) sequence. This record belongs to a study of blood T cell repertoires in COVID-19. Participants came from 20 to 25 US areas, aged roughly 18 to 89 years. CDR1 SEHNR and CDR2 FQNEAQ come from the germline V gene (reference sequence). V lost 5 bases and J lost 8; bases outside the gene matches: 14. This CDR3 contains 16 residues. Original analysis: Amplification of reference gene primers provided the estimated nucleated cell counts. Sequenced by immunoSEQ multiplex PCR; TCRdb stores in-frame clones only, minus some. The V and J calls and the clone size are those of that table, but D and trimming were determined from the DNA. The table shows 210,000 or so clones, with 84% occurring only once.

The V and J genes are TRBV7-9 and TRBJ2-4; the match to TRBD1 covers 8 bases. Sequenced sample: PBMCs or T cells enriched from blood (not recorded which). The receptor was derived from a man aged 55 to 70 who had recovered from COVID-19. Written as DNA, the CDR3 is TGTGCCAGCAGCACCGCCACGGGGACAGGTGGTTACATTCAGTACTTC. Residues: CASSTATGTGGYIQYF. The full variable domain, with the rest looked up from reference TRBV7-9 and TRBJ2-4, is DTGVSQNPRHKITKRGQNVTFRCDPISEHNRLYWYRQTLGQGPEFLTYFQNEAQLEKSRLLSDRFSAERPKGSFSTLEIQRTEQGDSAMYLCASSTATGTGGYIQYFGAGTRLSVL.